Below, 16 T cell receptor beta chains from the same sample are listed, as sequenced in a study of identical twins. Each CDR3 protein gets one entry after TCRdb re-called the 5' RACE reads with MiXCR. In the table there are around 250,000 distinct CDR3 sequences, about 8.3% of which are singletons. These data were also reused for a study on yellow fever vaccine responses in identical twins.

The specimen was CD8+ T cells sorted from blood. The receptors shown here come from a woman between 18 and 30 years old in good health.

As for this clonotype: It may be a read error: a sequence one base away is much more abundant. The chain links TRBV10-3 to TRBJ2-3; 10 bases are a match to TRBD2. The CDR3 contains 15 residues. The germline CDR1 and CDR2 sequences are ENHRY and SYGVKD. V dropped 6 bases and J dropped 2; count of bases not matched to a gene: 5. CDR3 sequence: CAIRSTSGITDTQYF. In nucleotides, the CDR3 is TGTGCCATCAGAAGTACTAGCGGGATCACAGATACGCAGTATTTT.

In this sample, this clonotype turned up many times. This chain links TRBV5-1 with TRBJ2-1, with TRBD2 matching over 8 bases. The length of the CDR3 is 14 residues. CDR1 SGHRS and CDR2 YFSETQ come from the germline V gene. V lost 1 base, J lost 8 bases, and 5 bases stayed unmatched. CDR3 residues: CASSLRGGQDEQFF. For the CDR3, the DNA is TGCGCCAGCAGCTTGCGGGGGGGCCAGGATGAGCAGTTCTTC.

This clonotype was recorded many times. V is TRBV20-1 and J is TRBJ2-1, with TRBD2 as a possible D gene (6 bases). Germline CDR1 DFQATT, CDR2 SNEGSKA (reference sequence). Trimming took off 0 bases at V and 3 bases at J, with 9 bases between the two ends. The CDR3 loop spans 14 amino acids. The CDR3 DNA reads TGCAGTGCTAGAGATAGGACTAACTACAATGAGCAGTTCTTC. Protein: CSARDRTNYNEQFF.

This clonotype came up many times. V and J are TRBV12-3 or TRBV12-4 and TRBJ2-5; D unclear. Trimming left V 6 bases short and J 2 bases short, with 10 bases between. The CDR3 is made up of 13 amino acids. CDR3 bases: TGTGCCAGCAGCTCCTGGGTTCAAGAGACCCAGTACTTC. This translates into CASSSWVQETQYF.

V and J are TRBV6-2 or TRBV6-3 and TRBJ2-7, with 8 bases that match TRBD1. Germline V lookup: CDR1 MNHEY, CDR2 SVGEGT. This CDR3 is 14 amino acids long. V lost 7 bases to trimming and J lost 3 bases; unmatched junction nucleotides: 8. The CDR3 region has the DNA TGTGCCAGCACGGGACAGGACTATTTCTACGAGCAGTACTTC. Protein product: CASTGQDYFYEQYF.

The sample holds many counts of this clonotype. This chain joins TRBV6-1 and TRBJ2-3, with 9 bases that match TRBD2. Losses at the gene ends were 0 bases for V and 1 base for J; bases not matched to a gene: 2. The CDR3 is made up of 16 amino acids. The germline gives CDR1 MNHNS, CDR2 SASEGT. As DNA, the CDR3 is TGTGCCAGCAGTGAAGCTAGCGGGAGAGGCACAGATACGCAGTATTTT. It yields the protein CASSEASGRGTDTQYF.

The chain joins TRBV5-6 to TRBJ1-5; D gene unclear. The CDR3 sequence is 14 residues long. V lost 1 base and J 5 bases, leaving 10 bases between the germline ends. Germline CDR1 is SGHDT and CDR2 is YYEEEE. In DNA form, the CDR3 reads TGTGCCAGCAGCTTGATCTGGGAGGATCAGCCCCAGCATTTT. It specifies CASSLIWEDQPQHF.

This clonotype was recorded many times. This chain links TRBV3-1 with TRBJ1-3, with D uncertain. This CDR3 is 12 amino acids long. Trimming removed 2 bases at V and 2 bases at J, with 1 base between. The germline V gene encodes CDR1 LGHDT and CDR2 YNNKEL (reference sequence). Here the CDR3 reads CASSQPGNTIYF. The CDR3 region has the DNA TGTGCCAGCAGCCAACCTGGAAACACCATATATTTT. The full variable domain, rest sourced from reference TRBV3-1 and TRBJ1-3, is DTAVSQTPKYLVTQMGNDKSIKCEQNLGHDTMYWYKQDSKKFLKIMFSYNNKELIINETVPNRFSPKSPDKAHLNLHINSLELGDSAVYFCASSQPGNTIYFGEGSWLTVV.

The CDR3 nucleotides read TGTGCCAGCAGCTCGGACCCGACCGCCACCGGGGAGCTGTTTTTT. It codes for CASSSDPTATGELFF. The J gene is TRBJ2-2, the V gene TRBV7-9; D is ambiguous. The CDR3 extends over 15 amino acids. The ends were cut back, 4 bases at V and 4 bases at J, with 13 bases in the middle. Germline assignment: CDR1 SEHNR and CDR2 FQNEAQ (reference sequence).

The V gene is TRBV4-2, the J gene TRBJ2-7, with 8 bases fitting TRBD2. The CDR3 is 14 amino acids. The junction had 12 bases not matched to a gene; V was cut back by 8 bases and J by 6 bases. Per the germline V gene, CDR1 is LGHNA and CDR2 is YNFKEQ. The CDR3 loop reads CASDSGTAPGEQYF. The CDR3 DNA sequence: TGTGCCAGCGATAGCGGGACGGCCCCTGGCGAGCAGTACTTC.

This clonotype was seen only a few times. This sequence joins TRBV6-5 and TRBJ2-3, with D perhaps matching TRBD1 or TRBD2 (6 bases each). The V end lost 8 bases, the J end lost 1 base, and 16 bases lay between the germline ends. Per the germline V gene, CDR1 is MNHEY and CDR2 is SVGAGI. CDR3 size: 15 residues. As DNA, the CDR3 is TGTGCCAGCTGTAACAGGGAGGAGTGCACAGATACGCAGTATTTT. It yields the protein CASCNREECTDTQYF.

The DNA for the CDR3 is TGTGCCAGCAGCCCTCGGACTAGCGGACAATCCGGGGAGCTGTTTTTT. Amino acids: CASSPRTSGQSGELFF. The chain uses TRBV7-8 and TRBJ2-2, with TRBD2 matching 10 bases. Trimming at V came to 5 bases and at J to 6 bases, leaving 9 bases not matched to a gene. This CDR3 has 16 residues. The germline V gene has CDR1 SGHVS and CDR2 FQNEAQ.

The chain employs TRBV5-6 and TRBJ2-7, with 7 bases fitting TRBD1. The CDR3 has 15 residues. Per germline, CDR1 SGHDT and CDR2 YYEEEE. The V segment lost 1 base and the J segment 0 bases; nucleotides outside the gene matches: 4. CDR3 bases: TGTGCCAGCAGCTTGATAGCAGGGGGCTCCTACGAGCAGTACTTC. Its protein product is CASSLIAGGSYEQYF.

This clonotype has ten or more counts. The V call is TRBV12-5, the J call TRBJ2-7; D ambiguous. Germline CDR1 and CDR2: LGHNT and FRNRAP. This CDR3 spans 16 amino acids. Trimming shortened V by 6 bases and J by 7 bases, and 25 bases separated the two germline ends. The chain's CDR3 is CASGTPTSYPFGEQYF. As DNA, the CDR3 is TGTGCTAGTGGGACCCCAACCAGCTACCCGTTTGGGGAGCAGTACTTC. Full variable domain (remainder filled in from reference TRBV12-5 and TRBJ2-7): DARVTQTPRHKVTEMGQEVTMRCQPILGHNTVFWYRQTMMQGLELLAYFRNRAPLDDSGMPKDRFSAEMPDATLATLKIQPSEPRDSAVYFCASGTPTSYPFGEQYFGPGTRLTVT.

This clonotype appeared many times. The chain carries TRBV7-2 and TRBJ2-2; D not certain. The germline gives CDR1 SGHTA, CDR2 FQGNSA. V was shortened by 5 bases and J by 6 bases, with 10 bases between the two germline ends. The CDR3 sequence is 13 residues long. CDR3 amino acids: CASSERPPGELFF. CDR3 sequence (DNA): TGTGCCAGCAGCGAGAGGCCTCCCGGGGAGCTGTTTTTT.

Of note for this clonotype: A clone one base away is much larger, so this may be a read error. V is TRBV7-3 and J is TRBJ2-3; a weak D match, TRBD1 (5 bases). The ends were cut back, 6 bases at V and 2 bases at J, with 9 bases in the middle. Germline-derived CDR1 and CDR2 are SGHTA and FQGTGA. The CDR3 length is 13 residues. The chain's CDR3 is CASRPGNTDTQYF. The CDR3 region has the DNA TGTGCCAGCAGGCCAGGGAACACAGATACGCAGTATTTT.